Each of the 10 T cell receptor beta chains below was sequenced from the same sample in a study of cytomegalovirus exposure and HLA in healthy donors. Amplification used 60 Vbeta primers and 13 Jbeta primers. TCRdb's table, derived via immunoSEQ multiplex PCR, lists solely in-frame clones and lacks some. The table includes approximately 120,000 clones, about 76% detected once. The sequenced sample was PBMCs. All receptors derive from a woman aged 55-69 years in good health and CMV-seropositive.

The J gene is TRBJ2-7, the V gene TRBV28; 11 bases map to TRBD2. There are 15 residues in the CDR3. V gave up 4 bases and J gave up 5 bases; unmatched junction bases: 7. CDR1 is MDHEN, CDR2 SYDVKM, per germline. Here the CDR3 DNA reads TGTGCCAGCAGTTCTACTAGCGGGAGTCATAACGAGCAGTACTTC. Encoded protein: CASSSTSGSHNEQYF.

V and J are TRBV28 and TRBJ2-1; TRBD1 aligns across 8 bases. Germline V gene sequence: CDR1 MDHEN, CDR2 SYDVKM. The J segment lost 8 bases and the V segment lost 6 bases, leaving 9 bases of the junction unmatched. The CDR3 length is 14 residues. This chain's CDR3 is CASSSPGTGYEQFF. The CDR3 DNA follows: TGTGCCAGCAGCTCTCCCGGGACAGGCTATGAGCAGTTCTTC.

CDR3 sequence (DNA): TGTGCCAGCAGAAGGACAGGGGACAACGAGCAGTACTTC. Translated: CASRRTGDNEQYF. This chain uses TRBV11-2 with TRBJ2-7, with TRBD1 identical over 9 bases. The trim removed 6 bases at V and 5 bases at J, leaving 5 bases unmatched. The germline gives CDR1 SGHAT, CDR2 FQNNGV. This CDR3 has 13 residues.

The chain is built from TRBV7-2 and TRBJ2-1, with TRBD2 matching over 12 bases. The CDR3 extends over 15 amino acids. Germline V gene lookup returns CDR1 SGHTA and CDR2 FQGNSA. V shed 5 bases, J shed 10 bases, and the junction held 9 bases outside the gene matches. CDR3 sequence (DNA): TGTGCCAGCAGCATACTAGCGGGGGGTAATGGGGAGCAGTTCTTC. Protein sequence: CASSILAGGNGEQFF. The entire variable domain, with the rest obtained from reference TRBV7-2 and TRBJ2-1, is as follows: GAGVSQSPSNKVTEKGKDVELRCDPISGHTALYWYRQSLGQGLEFLIYFQGNSAPDKSGLPSDRFSAERTGGSVSTLTIQRTQQEDSAVYLCASSILAGGNGEQFFGPGTRLTVL.

This clone was seen just once. The chain employs TRBV27 and TRBJ2-3, with TRBD1 matching over 10 bases. Germline CDR1 reads MNHEY; CDR2 reads SMNVEV (reference sequence). CDR3 length equals 15 residues. With 6 bases clipped from V and 2 bases from J, the junction kept 5 bases outside the gene matches. The CDR3 DNA follows: TGTGCCAGCAGGAGGGGACAGGGGTTCACAGATACGCAGTATTTT. Protein product: CASRRGQGFTDTQYF.

This chain connects TRBV19 to TRBJ1-4, with TRBD1 as a possible D gene (5 bases). The V end was cut by 0 bases, the J end by 5 bases, with 16 bases between. The CDR3 spans 17 residues. Germline CDR1 LNHDA, CDR2 SQIVND (reference sequence). In DNA, the CDR3 is TGTGCCAGTAGTATAGACAGGCCGGGCCAGGGAAATGAAAAACTGTTTTTT. Its translation is CASSIDRPGQGNEKLFF.

The chain combines TRBV11-3 with TRBJ2-2, with 7 nucleotides matching TRBD2. The trim removed 3 bases at V and 3 bases at J, leaving 4 bases unmatched. This CDR3 comprises 15 residues. The germline gives CDR1 SGHNT, CDR2 YENEEA. CDR3 amino acids: CASSLKRGDTGELFF. The DNA for the CDR3 is TGTGCCAGCAGCTTGAAGCGGGGCGACACCGGGGAGCTGTTTTTT.

V usage is TRBV29-1 and J usage is TRBJ1-3, with TRBD1 matching over 7 bases. CDR3 length: 14 residues. V lost 6 bases, J lost 2 bases, and 7 bases stayed unmatched. In germline, CDR1 is SQVTM, CDR2 ANQGSEA. This CDR3 reads CSVTGAQAGNTIYF. As DNA, the CDR3 is TGCAGCGTAACAGGGGCGCAGGCTGGAAACACCATATATTTT.

The V and J genes are TRBV10-3 and TRBJ2-2; 11 nucleotides line up with TRBD1. The CDR3 contains 17 residues. Germline CDR1 ENHRY, CDR2 SYGVKD. The J segment lost 6 bases and the V segment lost 0 bases, leaving 6 bases of the junction unmatched. The CDR3 DNA is TGTGCCATCAGTGAGTCGGACAGGGGGCGTGTGTCCGGGGAGCTGTTTTTT. It specifies CAISESDRGRVSGELFF.

This rearrangement joins TRBV9 to TRBJ2-7, with TRBD2 matching over 11 bases. CDR3 length: 14 amino acids. Germline CDR1 and CDR2: SGDLS and YYNGEE. The V and J ends lost 3 bases and 3 bases, in that order; junction bases with no gene match: 2. In DNA, the CDR3 is TGTGCCAGCAGCGAGGGGACTAGCGGCTACGAGCAGTACTTC. Protein product: CASSEGTSGYEQYF.